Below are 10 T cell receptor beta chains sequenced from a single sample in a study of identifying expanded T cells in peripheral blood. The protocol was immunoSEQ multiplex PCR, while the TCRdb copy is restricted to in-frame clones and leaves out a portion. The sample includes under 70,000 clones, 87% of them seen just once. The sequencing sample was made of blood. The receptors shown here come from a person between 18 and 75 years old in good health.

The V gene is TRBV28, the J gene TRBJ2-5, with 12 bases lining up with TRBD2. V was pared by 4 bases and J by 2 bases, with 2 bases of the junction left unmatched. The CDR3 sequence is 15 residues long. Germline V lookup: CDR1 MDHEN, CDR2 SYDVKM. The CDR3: CASSYGLAGQETQYF. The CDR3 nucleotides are TGTGCCAGCAGTTATGGACTAGCGGGACAAGAGACCCAGTACTTC.

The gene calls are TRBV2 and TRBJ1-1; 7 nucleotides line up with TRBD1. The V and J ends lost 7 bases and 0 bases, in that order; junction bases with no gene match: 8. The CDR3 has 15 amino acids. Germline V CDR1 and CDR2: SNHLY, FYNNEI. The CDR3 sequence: CASTIRGGVNTEAFF. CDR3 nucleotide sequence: TGTGCCAGCACTATTAGAGGGGGCGTGAACACTGAAGCTTTCTTT.

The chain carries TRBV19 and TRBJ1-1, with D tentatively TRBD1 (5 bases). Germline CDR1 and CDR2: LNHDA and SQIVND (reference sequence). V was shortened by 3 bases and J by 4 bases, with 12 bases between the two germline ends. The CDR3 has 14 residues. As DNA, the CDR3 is TGTGCCAGTAGTATGGCAGGCGGGACCACTGAAGCTTTCTTT. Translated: CASSMAGGTTEAFF.

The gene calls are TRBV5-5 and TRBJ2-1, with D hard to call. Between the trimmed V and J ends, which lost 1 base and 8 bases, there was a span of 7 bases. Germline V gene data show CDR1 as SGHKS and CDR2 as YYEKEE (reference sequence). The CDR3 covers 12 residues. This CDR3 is CASSLKGDEQFF. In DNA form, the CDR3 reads TGTGCCAGCAGCTTGAAAGGCGATGAGCAGTTCTTC.

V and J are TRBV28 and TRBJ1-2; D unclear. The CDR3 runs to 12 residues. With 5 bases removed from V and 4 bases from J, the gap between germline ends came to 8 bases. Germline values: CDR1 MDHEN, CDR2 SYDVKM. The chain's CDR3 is CASSTSAYGYTF. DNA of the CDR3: TGTGCCAGCAGTACGAGCGCCTATGGCTACACCTTC.

The CDR3 here is CASSLRQAGELFF. The CDR3 DNA is TGTGCCAGCAGCTTAAGACAAGCCGGGGAGCTGTTTTTT. The genes are TRBV13 and TRBJ2-2; D unresolved. Germline CDR1 is PRHDT and CDR2 is FYEKMQ (reference sequence). The CDR3 length is 13 residues. With 2 bases removed from V and 6 bases from J, the gap between germline ends came to 7 bases.

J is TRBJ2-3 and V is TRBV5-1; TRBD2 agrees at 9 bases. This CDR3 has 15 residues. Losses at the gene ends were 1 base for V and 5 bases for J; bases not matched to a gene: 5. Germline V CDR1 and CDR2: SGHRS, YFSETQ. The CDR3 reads CASSLSAGGQDTQYF. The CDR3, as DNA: TGCGCCAGCAGCTTGTCCGCGGGGGGGCAAGATACGCAGTATTTT.

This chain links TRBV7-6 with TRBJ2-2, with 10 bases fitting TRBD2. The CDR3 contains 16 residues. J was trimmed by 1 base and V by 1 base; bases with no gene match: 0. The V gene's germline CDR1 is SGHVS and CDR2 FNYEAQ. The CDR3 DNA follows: TGTGCCAGCAGCTTAGGACTAGCGGGGAACACCGGGGAGCTGTTTTTT. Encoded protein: CASSLGLAGNTGELFF.

This chain's CDR3 is CASSLSGIYGYTF. In DNA, the CDR3 is TGTGCCAGCAGCTTATCCGGAATCTATGGCTACACCTTC. This chain links TRBV11-2 with TRBJ1-2; D not certain. Germline V gene sequence: CDR1 SGHAT, CDR2 FQNNGV. The CDR3 is 13 residues long. V was pared by 2 bases and J by 4 bases, with 8 bases between.

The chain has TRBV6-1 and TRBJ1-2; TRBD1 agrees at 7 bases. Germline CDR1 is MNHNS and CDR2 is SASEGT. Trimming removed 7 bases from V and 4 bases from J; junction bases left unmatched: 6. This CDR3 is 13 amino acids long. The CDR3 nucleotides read TGTGCCAGCATTCCCGACAGGGTCTATGGCTACACCTTC. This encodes CASIPDRVYGYTF.